The 20 T cell receptor beta chains below all came from one sample that was sequenced in a study of CD8+ T cells in alopecia areata. Reverse transcription of extracted RNA yielded cDNA, which provided the sequencing template. This table comes from immunoSEQ multiplex PCR, and its TCRdb copy is limited to in-frame clones, with some not included. The sample gives about 200,000 clones, roughly 50% of which show up once; approximately 4.9% is in the top ten. Input material: CD8+ T cells sorted from blood. Receptors were obtained from a human donor in good health.

This clone was recorded once. Other DNA sequences in the same sample also yield this CDR3. This chain links TRBV4-1 with TRBJ2-1, with D uncertain. With 1 base removed from V and 7 bases from J, the gap between germline ends came to 2 bases. This CDR3 region has 11 residues. The germline V gene encodes CDR1 MGHRA and CDR2 YSYEKL. Written as DNA, the CDR3 is TGCGCCAGCAGCCAAGGAAATGAGCAGTTCTTC. Protein: CASSQGNEQFF.

This clone has at least ten counts. J is TRBJ1-1 and V is TRBV15, with D unclear. The V gene's germline CDR1 is LNHNV and CDR2 YYDKDF (reference sequence). V lost 5 bases to trimming and J lost 1 base, with 8 bases between them. The CDR3 contains 13 residues. CDR3 in amino acids: CATSLSRNTEAFF. The CDR3 DNA reads as TGTGCCACCAGCCTGTCTAGGAACACTGAAGCTTTCTTT. Using reference TRBV15 and TRBJ1-1 for the parts outside the CDR3, the full variable domain is DAMVIQNPRYQVTQFGKPVTLSCSQTLNHNVMYWYQQKSSQAPKLLFHYYDKDFNNEADTPDNFQSRRPNTSFCFLDIRSPGLGDTAMYLCATSLSRNTEAFFGQGTRLTVV.

This chain links TRBV4-1 with TRBJ2-5, with D possibly TRBD2 on 5 matching bases. CDR3 size: 15 residues. Germline V gene lookup returns CDR1 MGHRA and CDR2 YSYEKL. V was trimmed by 0 bases and J by 1 base, leaving 9 bases between them. Written as DNA, the CDR3 is TGCGCCAGCAGCCAAGAAGCCGGGGTCCAAGAGACCCAGTACTTC. This encodes CASSQEAGVQETQYF.

V usage is TRBV27 and J usage is TRBJ2-7; tentatively, D is TRBD1 (5 bases). Germline CDR1 MNHEY, CDR2 SMNVEV (reference sequence). The CDR3 consists of 14 residues. The V end was cut by 6 bases, the J end by 2 bases, with 14 bases between. This CDR3 is CASSIIGVPYEQYF. In DNA, the CDR3 is TGTGCCAGCAGCATCATAGGGGTACCCTACGAGCAGTACTTC.

The chain has TRBV9 and TRBJ2-5, with D possibly called TRBD1 or TRBD2 (6 bases each). Germline lookup yields CDR1 SGDLS and CDR2 YYNGEE. The CDR3 has 15 amino acids. Trimming took off 0 bases at V and 1 base at J, with 10 bases between the two ends. CDR3 protein: CASSVEEGVQETQYF. As DNA, the CDR3 is TGTGCCAGCAGCGTAGAGGAGGGGGTCCAAGAGACCCAGTACTTC.

This rearrangement joins TRBV7-2 to TRBJ2-2; D uncertain. Per germline, CDR1 SGHTA and CDR2 FQGNSA. CDR3 length: 15 residues. Trimming removed 5 bases from V and 2 bases from J, with 12 bases in between. The CDR3 is CASSPRAFNTGELFF. CDR3 sequence (DNA): TGTGCCAGCAGCCCCCGGGCTTTCAACACCGGGGAGCTGTTTTTT. The complete variable domain, with remaining parts taken from reference TRBV7-2 and TRBJ2-2, reads GAGVSQSPSNKVTEKGKDVELRCDPISGHTALYWYRQSLGQGLEFLIYFQGNSAPDKSGLPSDRFSAERTGGSVSTLTIQRTQQEDSAVYLCASSPRAFNTGELFFGEGSRLTVL.

The rearrangement links TRBV11-2 to TRBJ1-3; no definite D call. The germline V and J ends were trimmed by 4 bases and 0 bases, with 16 bases remaining between them. Germline CDR1 reads SGHAT; CDR2 reads FQNNGV. This CDR3 has 17 residues. The CDR3 region has the DNA TGTGCCAGCAGCTCCGTACCCACGTTTGACTCTGGAAACACCATATATTTT. This sequence encodes CASSSVPTFDSGNTIYF.

V and J are TRBV5-4 and TRBJ2-5; D is undetermined. The CDR3 extends over 15 amino acids. Germline-derived CDR1 and CDR2 are SGHNT and YYREEE (reference sequence). The ends were cut back, 4 bases at V and 4 bases at J, with 17 bases in the middle. The CDR3 sequence is CASSTSLEKGETQYF. The CDR3 DNA sequence: TGTGCCAGCAGCACCAGCCTTGAGAAGGGAGAGACCCAGTACTTC.

This chain uses TRBV7-9 with TRBJ1-2; no definite D call. CDR1 and CDR2 (germline): SEHNR, FQNEAQ (reference sequence). V was cut by 6 bases and J by 2 bases, with 7 bases left in between. This CDR3 spans 12 amino acids. The CDR3 reads CASRTGNYGYTF. In DNA form, the CDR3 reads TGTGCCAGCAGGACCGGGAACTATGGCTACACCTTC. The whole variable domain, remainder taken from reference TRBV7-9 and TRBJ1-2, is DTGVSQNPRHKITKRGQNVTFRCDPISEHNRLYWYRQTLGQGPEFLTYFQNEAQLEKSRLLSDRFSAERPKGSFSTLEIQRTEQGDSAMYLCASRTGNYGYTFGSGTRLTVV.

The chain carries TRBV9 and TRBJ1-1, with TRBD1 matching over 7 bases. Germline values: CDR1 SGDLS, CDR2 YYNGEE. V gave up 2 bases and J gave up 10 bases; unmatched junction bases: 5. The CDR3 runs to 12 residues. Written as DNA, the CDR3 is TGTGCCAGCAGCGTGAGACAGGGAGGAGCTTTCTTT. Its protein is CASSVRQGGAFF. Full variable domain (outside the CDR3, taken from reference TRBV9 and TRBJ1-1): DSGVTQTPKHLITATGQRVTLRCSPRSGDLSVYWYQQSLDQGLQFLIQYYNGEERAKGNILERFSAQQFPDLHSELNLSSLELGDSALYFCASSVRQGGAFFGQGTRLTVV.

V is TRBV29-1 and J is TRBJ2-3, with D hard to call. Germline CDR1 SQVTM, CDR2 ANQGSEA. The CDR3 consists of 14 residues. Trimming took off 5 bases at V and 0 bases at J, with 12 bases between the two ends. The CDR3 spells CSVLPIFSTDTQYF. The CDR3 nucleotides are TGCAGCGTTCTTCCGATCTTTAGCACAGATACGCAGTATTTT.

This clone was seen a few times. This rearrangement joins TRBV6-5 to TRBJ1-2; D remains unclear. CDR1 and CDR2 (germline): MNHEY, SVGAGI. V was trimmed by 0 bases and J by 7 bases, leaving 12 bases between them. The length of the CDR3 is 14 residues. The CDR3 DNA reads as TGTGCCAGCAGTTACTCATCCCAAGGGAGTGGCTACACCTTC. This translates into CASSYSSQGSGYTF.

This clone occurred once. The chain links TRBV5-4 to TRBJ2-7; 10 positions agree with TRBD2. J gave up 2 bases and V 4 bases, and 6 bases lay outside the gene matches. The CDR3 length is 15 residues. Germline lookup yields CDR1 SGHNT and CDR2 YYREEE (reference sequence). CDR3 DNA: TGTGCCAGCAGCACCCTAGCGGGGGATGCCTACGAGCAGTACTTC. Translated: CASSTLAGDAYEQYF.

The V and J genes are TRBV29-1 and TRBJ2-3, with TRBD2 matching over 8 bases. The V gene end was trimmed by 3 bases and the J gene end by 6 bases; junction bases not matched to a gene: 17. CDR3 length equals 17 residues. Per the germline V gene, CDR1 is SQVTM and CDR2 is ANQGSEA. The chain's CDR3 is CSVEGLGLAGGTDTQYF. The CDR3 DNA follows: TGCAGCGTTGAGGGGTTGGGGCTAGCGGGCGGGACGGATACGCAGTATTTT.

The chain carries TRBV15 and TRBJ2-5, with D unresolved. The V gene's germline CDR1 is LNHNV and CDR2 YYDKDF (reference sequence). Trimming took off 3 bases at V and 10 bases at J, with 15 bases between the two ends. The CDR3 is 13 amino acids. The CDR3 DNA reads TGTGCCACCAGCAGGACCCCGGATAAGAACCAGTACTTC. Its translation is CATSRTPDKNQYF.

The chain uses TRBV27 and TRBJ1-1; D may be TRBD1 (6 bases). This CDR3 is built from 13 residues. Germline CDR1 is MNHEY and CDR2 is SMNVEV (reference sequence). Trimming stripped 4 bases from V and 4 bases from J, with 10 bases between. The CDR3 sequence: CASSYRASTEAFF. Written as DNA, the CDR3 is TGTGCCAGCAGTTACAGGGCAAGCACTGAAGCTTTCTTT.

The V call is TRBV19, the J call TRBJ2-1; no firm D call. Germline V CDR1 and CDR2: LNHDA, SQIVND (reference sequence). CDR3 size: 14 residues. V was clipped by 3 bases and J by 8 bases, with 14 bases between them. The CDR3 DNA is TGTGCCAGTAGTATGGACCTGGATGAAGATGAGCAGTTCTTC. Amino acid sequence: CASSMDLDEDEQFF. Drawing the rest from reference TRBV19 and TRBJ2-1, the complete variable domain is DGGITQSPKYLFRKEGQNVTLSCEQNLNHDAMYWYRQDPGQGLRLIYYSQIVNDFQKGDIAEGYSVSREKKESFPLTVTSAQKNPTAFYLCASSMDLDEDEQFFGPGTRLTVL.

This clone was found a few times. The genes are TRBV6-5 and TRBJ2-7; 8 bases align to TRBD2. Trimming at V came to 2 bases and at J to 6 bases, leaving 9 bases not matched to a gene. Germline-derived CDR1 and CDR2 are MNHEY and SVGAGI. The CDR3 covers 15 residues. CDR3 DNA: TGTGCCAGCAGTTACGCCAACGGGGGGGCGCGCGAGCAGTACTTC. It codes for CASSYANGGAREQYF.

This clone was seen just once. For the CDR3, the DNA is TGTGCCAGCAGCCCTCGGAGCGGGGGATACACAGATACGCAGTATTTT. This gives the protein CASSPRSGGYTDTQYF. V is TRBV9 and J is TRBJ2-3, with 8 bases identical to TRBD2. The CDR3 sequence is 16 residues long. Trimming removed 4 bases from V and 2 bases from J; junction bases left unmatched: 9. The germline V gene has CDR1 SGDLS and CDR2 YYNGEE.

This rearrangement joins TRBV30 to TRBJ1-1; D perhaps matches TRBD1 (5 bases). The CDR3 has 11 amino acids. V lost 5 bases and J 1 base, leaving 5 bases between the germline ends. The germline gives CDR1 GTSNPN, CDR2 SVGIG (reference sequence). CDR3 in amino acids: CAWGANTEAFF. The CDR3 nucleotides read TGTGCCTGGGGGGCGAACACTGAAGCTTTCTTT.